These 21 T cell receptor beta chains came from one sample sequenced in a study of PD-L1 blockade in urothelial cancer. Only in-frame clones appear in the TCRdb table, and some are missing; sequencing was by immunoSEQ multiplex PCR. The profile shows about 63,000 clones, approximately 80% of them singletons. Indicated time point: pretreatment peripheral blood. The sequenced sample was PBMCs, obtained around atezolizumab (anti-PD-L1) treatment. These receptors were obtained from a man in his sixties or seventies with urothelial cancer.

CDR3 bases: TGTGCCACAACGGGGGGGCGGAACACTGAAGCTTTCTTT. It yields the protein CATTGGRNTEAFF. The chain links TRBV18 to TRBJ1-1, with TRBD1 as a possible D gene (6 bases). With 10 bases removed from V and 1 base from J, the gap between germline ends came to 13 bases. The CDR3 covers 13 residues. Germline values: CDR1 KGHSH, CDR2 LQKENI.

The V and J genes are TRBV6-1 and TRBJ1-2, with D possibly being TRBD1 (6 bases). Germline assignment: CDR1 MNHNS and CDR2 SASEGT. V lost 2 bases and J 5 bases, leaving 12 bases between the germline ends. This CDR3 comprises 14 residues. CDR3 in amino acids: CASSEWDTLYGYTF. For the CDR3, the DNA is TGTGCCAGCAGTGAATGGGACACCCTTTATGGCTACACCTTC.

On this clone: Within the sample, other DNA sequences also encode this same CDR3. The rearrangement joins TRBV5-1 to TRBJ1-4; the D gene is possibly TRBD1 (5 bases). The V gene lost 1 base and the J gene lost 8 bases, with 12 bases spanning the gap. The CDR3 length is 14 residues. In germline, CDR1 is SGHRS, CDR2 YFSETQ. Here the CDR3 reads CASSLSQGGEKLFF. The DNA for the CDR3 is TGCGCCAGCAGCTTGAGCCAGGGAGGAGAAAAACTGTTTTTT.

The CDR3 DNA reads as TGTGCCAGCAGTTATCGCGGAGCCTCCTACGAGCAGTACTTC. Translated, it gives CASSYRGASYEQYF. The chain employs TRBV6-5 and TRBJ2-7; D call uncertain. Deletions cut 3 bases from V and 0 bases from J, with 9 bases between. This CDR3 is 14 amino acids long. Germline loops: CDR1 MNHEY, CDR2 SVGAGI.

This clone was detected only once. The V call is TRBV5-6, the J call TRBJ1-1; D is unclear. Trimming shortened V by 0 bases and J by 4 bases, and 4 bases separated the two germline ends. Germline CDR1 reads SGHDT; CDR2 reads YYEEEE. The CDR3 loop spans 12 amino acids. The CDR3 bases are TGTGCCAGCAGCTTGGTGGCCACTGAAGCTTTCTTT. Protein product: CASSLVATEAFF.

The rearrangement joins TRBV5-1 to TRBJ1-4, with 8 bases identical to TRBD1. The V segment lost 4 bases and the J segment 8 bases; nucleotides outside the gene matches: 10. The CDR3 spans 15 residues. Germline CDR1 reads SGHRS; CDR2 reads YFSETQ. In nucleotides, the CDR3 is TGCGCCAGCAGCCCCAACCAGGGGGCGCGCGAAAAACTGTTTTTT. Its translation is CASSPNQGAREKLFF.

This clone was recorded only once. The chain recombines TRBV7-8 with TRBJ1-5; D may be TRBD1 (5 bases). The CDR3 has 13 amino acids. CDR1 SGHVS and CDR2 FQNEAQ come from the germline V gene. The CDR3 DNA reads TGTGCTGGCGGGGGGAATAGCAATCAGCCCCAGCATTTT. The encoded protein is CAGGGNSNQPQHF.

This chain uses TRBV6-1 with TRBJ1-1, with a possible D match to TRBD1 (5 bases). V lost 7 bases, J lost 0 bases, and 12 bases lay in between. The CDR3 length is 14 residues. Germline V gene data show CDR1 as MNHNS and CDR2 as SASEGT. CDR3: CASIDSYMNTEAFF. CDR3 in DNA: TGTGCCAGCATAGACAGCTACATGAACACTGAAGCTTTCTTT.

This chain uses TRBV11-3 with TRBJ1-1; D possibly corresponds to TRBD1 (5 bases). The germline CDR1 and CDR2 sequences are SGHNT and YENEEA. V lost 3 bases, J lost 4 bases, and 6 bases lay in between. This CDR3 has 12 residues. The CDR3 DNA follows: TGTGCCAGCAGCTTCGGGGGCACTGAAGCTTTCTTT. Translation gives CASSFGGTEAFF.

This clone appeared once. V usage is TRBV9 and J usage is TRBJ1-5; D is unresolved. The V end was cut by 0 bases, the J end by 5 bases, with 9 bases between. Germline V gene lookup returns CDR1 SGDLS and CDR2 YYNGEE. The CDR3 consists of 14 residues. In DNA form, the CDR3 reads TGTGCCAGCAGCGTAGAGCCGGAGCATCAGCCCCAGCATTTT. It translates to CASSVEPEHQPQHF.

This chain uses TRBV27 with TRBJ2-1, with D possibly being TRBD1 (5 bases). Germline CDR1 and CDR2: MNHEY and SMNVEV (reference sequence). CDR3 length: 14 amino acids. Between the trimmed V and J ends, which lost 2 bases and 5 bases, there was a span of 10 bases. In DNA, the CDR3 is TGTGCCAGCAGTTTAGGCGGACACGACAATGAGCAGTTCTTC. This sequence encodes CASSLGGHDNEQFF.

The chain recombines TRBV7-8 with TRBJ2-1, with 8 bases aligning to TRBD2. J lost 0 bases, V lost 6 bases, and 7 bases had no gene match. CDR3 size: 16 residues. Germline V lookup: CDR1 SGHVS, CDR2 FQNEAQ. For the CDR3, the DNA is TGTGCCAGCAGTTCCCTTAGCGGGATCTCCTACAATGAGCAGTTCTTC. It yields the protein CASSSLSGISYNEQFF.

V usage is TRBV27 and J usage is TRBJ2-1, with D tentatively TRBD1 (6 bases). This CDR3 is built from 13 residues. The V end lost 8 bases, the J end lost 5 bases, and 13 bases lay between the germline ends. Germline assignment: CDR1 MNHEY and CDR2 SMNVEV (reference sequence). The CDR3 loop is CASGNRVDNEQFF. CDR3 coding DNA: TGTGCCAGCGGGAACAGGGTGGACAATGAGCAGTTCTTC.

The chain employs TRBV6-5 and TRBJ2-1; D is perhaps TRBD2 (7 bases). The CDR3 is 15 amino acids. The germline CDR1 and CDR2 sequences are MNHEY and SVGAGI. The V and J ends lost 8 bases and 14 bases respectively, with 28 bases between them. In DNA, the CDR3 is TGTGCCAGCGGCCTCCAGGGGAGCGGGATAGGGAGGAAGTTCTTC. Protein product: CASGLQGSGIGRKFF.

This clone was seen a few times. The V and J genes are TRBV4-2 and TRBJ1-1, with D perhaps TRBD1 (5 bases). CDR3 length: 16 residues. V lost 0 bases and J 4 bases, leaving 15 bases between the germline ends. Looked up from germline, CDR1 is LGHNA and CDR2 is YNFKEQ. CDR3 protein: CASSQEGAGSTTEAFF. The CDR3, as DNA: TGTGCCAGCAGCCAAGAAGGGGCAGGGTCCACCACTGAAGCTTTCTTT.

V usage is TRBV5-5 and J usage is TRBJ2-1; 14 bases align to TRBD2. Germline CDR1 and CDR2: SGHKS and YYEKEE (reference sequence). The CDR3 contains 17 residues. Trimming removed 9 bases from V and 0 bases from J; junction bases left unmatched: 8. CDR3 loop: CANLNGTSGSSYNEQFF. CDR3 bases: TGTGCCAATCTTAACGGGACTAGCGGGAGCTCCTACAATGAGCAGTTCTTC.

In DNA, the CDR3 is TGTGCCAGCAGCTTGGAGAGCACCGGGGAGCTGTTTTTT. Amino acid sequence: CASSLESTGELFF. This chain uses TRBV11-2 with TRBJ2-2, with D unclear. Between the trimmed V and J ends, which lost 3 bases and 4 bases, there was a span of 6 bases. In germline, CDR1 is SGHAT, CDR2 FQNNGV. The CDR3 has 13 residues.

The J gene is TRBJ1-2, the V gene TRBV7-2; possible D gene TRBD1, 6 bases. Germline V gives CDR1 SGHTA, CDR2 FQGNSA. V was shortened by 2 bases and J by 4 bases, with 11 bases between the two germline ends. The CDR3 runs to 14 residues. This CDR3 is CASSLNRDTYGYTF. CDR3 DNA: TGTGCCAGCAGCTTAAACCGGGACACCTATGGCTACACCTTC.

The chain combines TRBV11-2 with TRBJ1-1; 10 bases agree with TRBD1. Germline V gene sequence: CDR1 SGHAT, CDR2 FQNNGV. The J segment lost 3 bases and the V segment lost 3 bases, leaving 7 bases of the junction unmatched. The CDR3 is made up of 16 amino acids. Here the CDR3 DNA reads TGTGCCAGCAGCTTGACAGGGGGCGTATCGTACACTGAAGCTTTCTTT. This codes for CASSLTGGVSYTEAFF. Drawing the rest from reference TRBV11-2 and TRBJ1-1, the complete variable domain is EAGVAQSPRYKIIEKRQSVAFWCNPISGHATLYWYQQILGQGPKLLIQFQNNGVVDDSQLPKDRFSAERLKGVDSTLKIQPAKLEDSAVYLCASSLTGGVSYTEAFFGQGTRLTVV.

J is TRBJ1-1 and V is TRBV7-2; D is perhaps TRBD1 (5 bases). The CDR3 is 13 amino acids. CDR1 and CDR2 from the germline V gene are SGHTA and FQGNSA. V lost 5 bases to trimming and J lost 4 bases, with 11 bases between them. The CDR3 bases are TGTGCCAGCAGCCAGGGTAGGTCCACTGAAGCTTTCTTT. Amino acid sequence: CASSQGRSTEAFF.

This CDR3 reads CASSLDRHSYEQYF. Written as DNA, the CDR3 is TGTGCCAGCAGCCTGGACAGGCACTCCTACGAGCAGTACTTC. The V call is TRBV6-5, the J call TRBJ2-7; TRBD1 agrees at 7 bases. Looked up from germline, CDR1 is MNHEY and CDR2 is SVGAGI. This CDR3 has 14 residues. V shed 6 bases, J shed 0 bases, and the junction held 5 bases outside the gene matches.